This TCR beta chain was sequenced in a study of spatial heterogeneity in lung cancer. A distinct unique molecular identifier was carried by each TCR cDNA molecule. Each CDR3 protein is one row after TCRdb ran MiXCR on the 5' RACE reads. The sample consists of 2,500 to 3,500 distinct CDR3 sequences, around 40% of them appearing once. This CDR3 region has 12 residues. Germline V gene sequence: CDR1 LNHDA, CDR2 SQIVND (reference sequence). Trimming took 5 bases from V and 9 from J, leaving 11 bases between them. On this clonotype: Antigen specificity is unknown.

Findings and limits, study-wide: Tumor TCRs that were ubiquitous and expanded showed up in blood more at resection than follow-up.

Documented time point: sample taken at primary tumor resection. Unsorted samples of tumor, nontumor lung or frozen PBMC had their whole RNA sequenced. The receptor comes from a male donor with early-stage non-small cell lung cancer. Source: PBMCs, taken at surgery. V gene TRBV19 combines with J gene TRBJ2-1; a weak D match, TRBD2 (6 bases). The CDR3 reads CASSGRRVEQFF. In nucleotides, the CDR3 is TGTGCCAGTAGTGGGCGGAGGGTTGAGCAGTTCTTC.